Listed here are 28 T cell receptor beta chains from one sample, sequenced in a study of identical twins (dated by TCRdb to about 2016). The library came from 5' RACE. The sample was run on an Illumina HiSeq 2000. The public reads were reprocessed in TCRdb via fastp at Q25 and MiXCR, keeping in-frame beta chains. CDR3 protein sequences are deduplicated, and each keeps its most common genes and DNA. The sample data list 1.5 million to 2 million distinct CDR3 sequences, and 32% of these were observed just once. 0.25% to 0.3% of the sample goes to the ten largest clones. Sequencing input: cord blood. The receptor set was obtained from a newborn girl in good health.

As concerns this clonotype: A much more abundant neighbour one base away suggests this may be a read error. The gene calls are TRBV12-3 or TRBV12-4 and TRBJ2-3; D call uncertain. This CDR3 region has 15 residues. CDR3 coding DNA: TGTGCCAGCAGTCAGGCCTACGGGCCCGCAGATATGCAGTATTTT. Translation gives CASSQAYGPADMQYF.

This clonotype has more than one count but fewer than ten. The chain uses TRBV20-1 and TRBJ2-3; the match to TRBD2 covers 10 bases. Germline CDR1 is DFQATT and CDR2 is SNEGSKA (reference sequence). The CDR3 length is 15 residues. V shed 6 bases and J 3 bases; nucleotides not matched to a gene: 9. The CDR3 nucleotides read TGCAGTGCGGGGGTCAGCGGGAGGGGAACAGATACGCAGTATTTT. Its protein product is CSAGVSGRGTDTQYF.

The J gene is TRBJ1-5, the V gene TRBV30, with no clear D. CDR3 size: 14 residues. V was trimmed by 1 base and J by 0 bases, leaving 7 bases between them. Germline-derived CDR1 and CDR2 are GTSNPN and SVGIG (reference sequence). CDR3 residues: CAWSEGLSNQPQHF. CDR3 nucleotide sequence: TGTGCCTGGAGTGAGGGCCTTAGCAATCAGCCCCAGCATTTT.

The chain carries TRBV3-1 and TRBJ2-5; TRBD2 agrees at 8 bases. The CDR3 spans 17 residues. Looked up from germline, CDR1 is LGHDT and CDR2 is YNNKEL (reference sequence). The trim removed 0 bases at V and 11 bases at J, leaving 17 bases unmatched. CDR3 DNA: TGTGCCAGCAGCCAAGATCCCACTAGCGGTTTAACGAATGAGCAGTACTTC. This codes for CASSQDPTSGLTNEQYF.

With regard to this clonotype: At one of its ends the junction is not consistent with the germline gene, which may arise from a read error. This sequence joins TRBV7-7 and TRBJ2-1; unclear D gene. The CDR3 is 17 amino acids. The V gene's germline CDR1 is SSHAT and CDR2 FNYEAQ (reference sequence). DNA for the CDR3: TGTGCTAGCAGCTTAGTTGTAGTCCCTAGCTCCTACAATGAGCAGTTCTTC. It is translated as CASSLVVVPSSYNEQFF.

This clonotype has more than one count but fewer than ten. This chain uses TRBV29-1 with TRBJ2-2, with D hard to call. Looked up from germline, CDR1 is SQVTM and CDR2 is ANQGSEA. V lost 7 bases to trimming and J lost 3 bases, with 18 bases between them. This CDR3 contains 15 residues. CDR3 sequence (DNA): TGCAGCGCCCGGCGAAGGGTCGGTGACACCGGGGAGCTGTTTTTT. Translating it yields CSARRRVGDTGELFF.

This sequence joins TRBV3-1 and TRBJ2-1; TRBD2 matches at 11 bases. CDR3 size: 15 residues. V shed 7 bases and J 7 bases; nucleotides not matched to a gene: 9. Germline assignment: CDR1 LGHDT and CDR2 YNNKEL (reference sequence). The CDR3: CASTDGIAGGNEQFF. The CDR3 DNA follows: TGTGCCAGCACCGACGGAATAGCGGGAGGGAATGAGCAGTTCTTC.

The CDR3 here is CASKSGTLNQETQYF. The DNA for the CDR3 is TGTGCCAGCAAATCCGGGACCCTCAACCAAGAGACCCAGTACTTC. The rearrangement uses TRBV6-1 and TRBJ2-5; D tentatively reads TRBD1 or TRBD2 (5 bases each). V was trimmed by 7 bases and J by 0 bases, leaving 15 bases between them. This CDR3 region has 15 residues. CDR1 is MNHNS, CDR2 SASEGT, per germline.

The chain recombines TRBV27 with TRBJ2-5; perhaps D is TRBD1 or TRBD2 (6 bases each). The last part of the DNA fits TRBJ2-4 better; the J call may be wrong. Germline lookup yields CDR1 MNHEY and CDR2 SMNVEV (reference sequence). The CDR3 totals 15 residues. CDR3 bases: TGTGCCAGCAGTTTTTGGGGGGCGCGTCAAAACATTCAGTACTTC. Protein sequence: CASSFWGARQNIQYF.

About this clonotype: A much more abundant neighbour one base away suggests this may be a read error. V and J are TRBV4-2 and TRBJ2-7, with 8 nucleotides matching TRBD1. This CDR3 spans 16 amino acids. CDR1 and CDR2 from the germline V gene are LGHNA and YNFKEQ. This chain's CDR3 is CASSQETGGSSYEKYF. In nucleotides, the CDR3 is TGTGCCAGCAGCCAAGAAACAGGGGGGAGCTCCTACGAGAAGTACTTC.

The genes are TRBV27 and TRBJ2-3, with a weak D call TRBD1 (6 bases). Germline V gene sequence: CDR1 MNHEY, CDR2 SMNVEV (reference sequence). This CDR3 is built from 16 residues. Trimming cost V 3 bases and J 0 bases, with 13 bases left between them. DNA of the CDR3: TGTGCCAGCAGTTTCAGGGGACCTGGGAGCACAGATACGCAGTATTTT. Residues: CASSFRGPGSTDTQYF.

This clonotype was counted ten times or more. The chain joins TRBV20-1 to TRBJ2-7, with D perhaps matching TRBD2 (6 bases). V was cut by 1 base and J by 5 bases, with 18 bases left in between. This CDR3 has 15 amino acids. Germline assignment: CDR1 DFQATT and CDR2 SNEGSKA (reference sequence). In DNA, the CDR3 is TGCAGTGCTAGAGCGGTTGGCGGGAACCCCAACGAGCAGTACTTC. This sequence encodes CSARAVGGNPNEQYF.

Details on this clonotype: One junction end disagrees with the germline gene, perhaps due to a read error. CDR3 DNA sequence: TGTGCCAGCAGCCAAGATATACGGGGGGCAGAGACCCGGTACTTC. The encoded protein is CASSQDIRGAETRYF. The chain combines TRBV3-1 with TRBJ2-5; possible D gene TRBD2, 7 bases. Germline CDR1 LGHDT, CDR2 YNNKEL (reference sequence). This CDR3 region has 15 residues.

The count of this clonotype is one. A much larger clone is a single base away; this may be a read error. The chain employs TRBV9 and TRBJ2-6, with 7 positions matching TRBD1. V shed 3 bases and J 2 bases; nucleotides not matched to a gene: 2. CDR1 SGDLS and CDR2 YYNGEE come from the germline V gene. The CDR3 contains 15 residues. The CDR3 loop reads CASSGGGAGANVLTF. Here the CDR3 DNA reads TGTGCCAGCAGCGGAGGGGGCGCTGGGGCCAACGTCCTGACTTTC.

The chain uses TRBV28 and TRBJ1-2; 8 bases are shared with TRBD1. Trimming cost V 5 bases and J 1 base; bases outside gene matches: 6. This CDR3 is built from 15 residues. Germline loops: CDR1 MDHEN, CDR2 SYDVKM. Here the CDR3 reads CASSALDRVNYGYTF. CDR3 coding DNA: TGTGCCAGCAGTGCCTTGGACAGGGTTAACTATGGCTACACCTTC.

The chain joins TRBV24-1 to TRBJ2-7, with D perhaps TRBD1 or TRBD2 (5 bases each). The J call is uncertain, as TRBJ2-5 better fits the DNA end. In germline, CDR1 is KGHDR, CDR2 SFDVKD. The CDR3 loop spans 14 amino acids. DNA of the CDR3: TGTGCCACCAGTGCGGGGACGATTCTGGGGACCCAGTACTTC. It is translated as CATSAGTILGTQYF.

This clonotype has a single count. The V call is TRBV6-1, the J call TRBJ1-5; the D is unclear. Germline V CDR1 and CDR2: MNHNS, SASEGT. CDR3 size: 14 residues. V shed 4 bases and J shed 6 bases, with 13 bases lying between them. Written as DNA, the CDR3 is TGTGCCAGCAGTGTGCGGGGAGAGGGTCAGCCCCAGCATTTT. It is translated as CASSVRGEGQPQHF.

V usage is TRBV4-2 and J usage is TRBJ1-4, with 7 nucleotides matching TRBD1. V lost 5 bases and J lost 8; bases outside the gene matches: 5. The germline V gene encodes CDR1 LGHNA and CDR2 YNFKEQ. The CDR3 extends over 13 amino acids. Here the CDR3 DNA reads TGTGCCAGCAGCGCGACAGGGCGGGAAAAACTGTTTTTT. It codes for CASSATGREKLFF.

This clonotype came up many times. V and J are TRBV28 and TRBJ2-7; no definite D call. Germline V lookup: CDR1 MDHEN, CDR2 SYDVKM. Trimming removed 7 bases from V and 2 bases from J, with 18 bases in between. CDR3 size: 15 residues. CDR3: CASTYPRGSPYEQYF. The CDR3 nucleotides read TGTGCCAGCACTTATCCGAGAGGCAGCCCCTACGAGCAGTACTTC.

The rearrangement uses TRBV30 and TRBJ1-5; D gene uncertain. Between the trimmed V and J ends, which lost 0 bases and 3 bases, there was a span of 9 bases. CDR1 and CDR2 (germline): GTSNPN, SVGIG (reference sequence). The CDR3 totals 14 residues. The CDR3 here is CAWSVEHLNQPQHF. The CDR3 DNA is TGTGCCTGGAGTGTAGAGCACCTCAATCAGCCCCAGCATTTT.

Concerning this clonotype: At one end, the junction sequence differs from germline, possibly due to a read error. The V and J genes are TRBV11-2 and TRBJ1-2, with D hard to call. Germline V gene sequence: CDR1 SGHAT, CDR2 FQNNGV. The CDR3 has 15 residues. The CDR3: CASSPWTEANYDYTF. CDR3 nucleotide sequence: TGTGCCAGCAGCCCCTGGACTGAAGCTAACTATGACTACACCTTC.

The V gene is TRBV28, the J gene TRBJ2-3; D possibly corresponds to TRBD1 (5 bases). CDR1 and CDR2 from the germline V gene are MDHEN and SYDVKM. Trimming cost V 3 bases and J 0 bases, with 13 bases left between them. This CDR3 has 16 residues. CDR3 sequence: CASSFYRFFSTDTQYF. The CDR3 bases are TGTGCCAGCAGTTTCTACAGGTTTTTCAGCACAGATACGCAGTATTTT.

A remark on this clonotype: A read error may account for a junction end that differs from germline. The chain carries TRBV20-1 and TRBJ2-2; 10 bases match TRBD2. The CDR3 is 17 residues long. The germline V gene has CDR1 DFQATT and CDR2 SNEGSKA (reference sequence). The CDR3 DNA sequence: TGCAGTGCTAGAGATTCGCTAGCGGGAGTGAACTCCGGGGAGCTGTTTTTT. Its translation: CSARDSLAGVNSGELFF.

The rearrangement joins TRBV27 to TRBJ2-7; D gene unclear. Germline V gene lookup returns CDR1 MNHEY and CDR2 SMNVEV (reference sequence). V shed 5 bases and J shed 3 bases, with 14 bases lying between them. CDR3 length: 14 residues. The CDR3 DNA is TGTGCCAGCAGTGTGACGATGGTGGGCTACGAGCAGTACTTC. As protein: CASSVTMVGYEQYF.

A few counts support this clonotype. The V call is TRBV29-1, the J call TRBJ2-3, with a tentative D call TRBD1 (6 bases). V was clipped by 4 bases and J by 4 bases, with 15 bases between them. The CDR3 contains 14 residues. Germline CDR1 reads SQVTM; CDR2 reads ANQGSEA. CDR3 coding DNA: TGCAGCGTTGCAGTCCAGGGGTTGCCAGATACGCAGTATTTT. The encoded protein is CSVAVQGLPDTQYF.

The CDR3, as DNA: TGTGCCAGCAGCGTAGGGACAGGGCAATACGAGCAGTACTTC. Protein sequence: CASSVGTGQYEQYF. The chain couples TRBV9 to TRBJ2-7; 8 positions agree with TRBD1. Germline V CDR1 and CDR2: SGDLS, YYNGEE. The V segment lost 0 bases and the J segment 4 bases; nucleotides outside the gene matches: 3. CDR3 length: 14 residues.

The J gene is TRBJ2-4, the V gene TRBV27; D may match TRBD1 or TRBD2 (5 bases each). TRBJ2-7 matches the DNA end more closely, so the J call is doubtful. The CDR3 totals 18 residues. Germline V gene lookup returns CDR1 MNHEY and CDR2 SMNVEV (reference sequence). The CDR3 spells CASSLSDLRDPNYYEQYF. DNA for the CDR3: TGTGCCAGCAGTTTATCAGACCTCCGGGACCCTAACTACTACGAGCAGTACTTC.

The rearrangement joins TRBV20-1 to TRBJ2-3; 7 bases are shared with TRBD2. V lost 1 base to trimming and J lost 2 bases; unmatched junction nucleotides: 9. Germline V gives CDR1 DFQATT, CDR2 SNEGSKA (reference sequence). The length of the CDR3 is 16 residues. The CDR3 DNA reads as TGCAGTGCTAGAGGGAGCCAGCGGGGTCCCACAGATACGCAGTATTTT. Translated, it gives CSARGSQRGPTDTQYF.